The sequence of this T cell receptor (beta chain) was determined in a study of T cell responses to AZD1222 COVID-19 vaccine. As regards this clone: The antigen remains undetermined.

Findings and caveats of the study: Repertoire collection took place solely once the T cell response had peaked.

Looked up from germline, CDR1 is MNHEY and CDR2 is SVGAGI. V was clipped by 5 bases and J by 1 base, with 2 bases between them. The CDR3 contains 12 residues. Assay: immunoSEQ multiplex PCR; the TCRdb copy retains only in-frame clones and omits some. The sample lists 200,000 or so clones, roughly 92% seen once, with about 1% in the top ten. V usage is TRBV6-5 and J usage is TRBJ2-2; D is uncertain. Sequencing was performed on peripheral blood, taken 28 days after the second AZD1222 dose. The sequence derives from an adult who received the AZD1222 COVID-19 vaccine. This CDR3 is CASSQNTGELFF. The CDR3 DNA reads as TGTGCCAGCAGTCAGAACACCGGGGAGCTGTTTTTT.